This entry describes one T cell receptor (beta chain). Its antigen is undetermined. The data belong to a study of beta chain features in type 1 diabetes. For the study at large: Cell yields, gender and age were comparable in patients and healthy donors. Overall study findings and caveats: Compared with healthy donors, patients appeared to share more similar naive, central memory and regulatory TCRB repertoires. Type 1 diabetes patients had VDJ junctions that carried fewer insertions and more deletions. All four CD4+ subsets of Type 1 diabetes patients contained TCRB CDR3s that were moderately but significantly shorter.

Each sorted population was over 95% pure. Looked up from germline, CDR1 is PRHDT and CDR2 is FYEKMQ (reference sequence). This CDR3 contains 15 residues. Trimming took 6 bases from V and 7 from J; bases not matched to a gene: 7. The study reverse transcribed the entire isolated RNA, so it sequenced expressed TCRB transcripts. The data were produced by immunoSEQ multiplex PCR, yet TCRdb's version contains in-frame clones alone and is incomplete. Found here are approximately 150,000 clones, about 13% of them singletons; the top ten hold roughly 1.4%. The sequence derives from a man aged 18 to 29 with type 1 diabetes. The sample consisted of central memory CD4+ T cells from blood. J is TRBJ1-6 and V is TRBV13, with 9 bases lining up with TRBD1. CDR3 nucleotide sequence: TGTGCCAGCAGGGGGAGGGGACAGGGCAATTCACCCCTCCACTTT. Translation gives CASRGRGQGNSPLHF. Full variable domain (missing parts from reference TRBV13 and TRBJ1-6): AAGVIQSPRHLIKEKRETATLKCYPIPRHDTVYWYQQGPGQDPQFLISFYEKMQSDKGSIPDRFSAQQFSDYHSELNMSSLELGDSALYFCASRGRGQGNSPLHFGNGTRLTVT.